Included here is one T cell receptor beta chain sequence, with context. What it binds is not known. These data are taken from a study of radiotherapy plus CTLA-4 blockade in lung cancer. Study details: Objective responses were observed in around a sixth of patients, and disease control was achieved by roughly 30%.

CTLA-4 blockade using ipilimumab, together with focal radiation, was received by patients with chemo-refractory metastatic non-small-cell lung cancer. Libraries were prepared by immunoSEQ multiplex PCR; TCRdb keeps only in-frame clonotypes and omits some of them. Of approximately 73,000 clones listed, around 86% were seen once; the top ten hold less than 45%. The V gene end was trimmed by 1 base and the J gene end by 2 bases; junction bases not matched to a gene: 2. The CDR3 is 15 amino acids. In germline, CDR1 is SGHVS, CDR2 FNYEAQ. Regarding the study as a whole: There was expansion of tumor-derived TCR clones in blood after radiotherapy plus ipilimumab. Interferon-beta, together with early blood T cell clone dynamics, reportedly best predicted response.

V is TRBV7-6 and J is TRBJ2-5; 9 nucleotides agree with TRBD1. This material consisted of peripheral blood, taken from a patient treated with radiotherapy plus ipilimumab. The origin of this receptor is a human donor with non-small cell lung cancer that progressed on radiotherapy plus ipilimumab. The CDR3 is CASSLGTGVQETQYF. The CDR3 DNA sequence: TGTGCCAGCAGCTTAGGGACAGGGGTTCAAGAGACCCAGTACTTC.